Here is one TCR beta chain with its context. V gave up 5 bases and J gave up 2 bases, with 7 bases separating them. The V gene's germline CDR1 is SEHNR and CDR2 FQNEAQ (reference sequence). The CDR3 consists of 13 residues. The sample comes from a study of CD8 T cells in Susac syndrome. With random hexamers, reverse transcription was performed on roughly 0.5 to 1 ug of RNA. The CDR3 of TCR beta was amplified by immunoSEQ multiplex PCR across 54 Vbeta and 13 Jbeta. TCRdb analysed the immunoSEQ multiplex PCR reads with MiXCR anew, one entry per CDR3 protein. The table records roughly 120,000 distinct CDR3 sequences, approximately 93% of them present only once. TEMRA cells were FACS-enriched, while CD8+ and CD4+ T cells were negatively isolated.

The clonotype comes from a human donor with multiple sclerosis. Input material: CD8+ T cells from PBMCs. This chain joins TRBV7-9 and TRBJ2-1; no reliable D call. CDR3 coding DNA: TGTGCCAGCAGCGTAGGCCCCTACAATGAGCAGTTCTTC. This translates into CASSVGPYNEQFF.